Listed below are T cell receptor beta chains from one sample, sequenced in a study of blood T cell repertoires in COVID-19. Clones were sequenced by immunoSEQ multiplex PCR, and TCRdb holds only the in-frame ones, with some missing. The sample gives about 100,000 clones, about 88% of which show up once; 2.1% is in the top ten. The material sequenced was peripheral blood. The receptors stem from a human donor in a cohort sampled during active COVID-19. Each CDR3 is given with its conserved first and last residue. D genes are given only for firm matches. For some rows the clone size is stated as once, few or many, or as a class when expanded; others skip it.

v_call: TRBV5-5
cdr3_length: 18
j_call: TRBJ2-3
clone_size: -
d_call: TRBD2
cdr3_nt: TGTGCCAGCAGCCGTCTTCCGGGACTAGCGATTAGCACAGATACGCAGTATTTT
cdr3_aa: CASSRLPGLAISTDTQYF

v_call: TRBV30
cdr3_length: 13
j_call: TRBJ1-2
clone_size: -
d_call: TRBD1
cdr3_nt: TGTGCCTGCAGGAAGACAGGGAACTATGGCTACACCTTC
cdr3_aa: CACRKTGNYGYTF

v_call: TRBV11-2
cdr3_length: 15
j_call: TRBJ2-3
clone_size: -
d_call: -
cdr3_nt: TGTGCCAGCAGCTTAGGAGGCACTAGCACAGATACGCAGTATTTT
cdr3_aa: CASSLGGTSTDTQYF

v_call: TRBV19
cdr3_length: 17
j_call: TRBJ1-5
clone_size: -
d_call: TRBD1
cdr3_nt: TGTGCCAGTACAGGGACAGGGGGTTCAGGTTGGAATCAGCCCCAGCATTTT
cdr3_aa: CASTGTGGSGWNQPQHF

v_call: TRBV6-2/TRBV6-3
cdr3_length: 16
j_call: TRBJ2-2
clone_size: -
d_call: TRBD2
cdr3_nt: TGTGCCAGCAGCTCCAACCGGGGGGGAATCACCGGGGAGCTGTTTTTT
cdr3_aa: CASSSNRGGITGELFF

v_call: TRBV27
cdr3_length: 16
j_call: TRBJ1-1
clone_size: -
d_call: -
cdr3_nt: TGTGCCAGCAGACCCTCGCTAAAGGACAGTAACACTGAAGCTTTCTTT
cdr3_aa: CASRPSLKDSNTEAFF

v_call: TRBV6-1
cdr3_length: 14
j_call: TRBJ2-3
clone_size: -
d_call: -
cdr3_nt: TGTGCCAGCAGTGACCTAGCGAACACAGATACGCAGTATTTT
cdr3_aa: CASSDLANTDTQYF

v_call: TRBV30
cdr3_length: 12
j_call: TRBJ1-2
clone_size: -
d_call: -
cdr3_nt: TGTGCCTGGAGTTTAGGGGACTATGGCTACACCTTC
cdr3_aa: CAWSLGDYGYTF

v_call: TRBV3-1/TRBV3-2
cdr3_length: 16
j_call: TRBJ2-7
clone_size: -
d_call: TRBD1
cdr3_nt: TGTGCCGGACTGGAGTCCGGGACAGGGGGCTTCGACGAGCAGTACTTC
cdr3_aa: CAGLESGTGGFDEQYF

v_call: TRBV7-2
cdr3_length: 14
j_call: TRBJ2-2
clone_size: few
d_call: TRBD2
cdr3_nt: TGTGCCAGCAGCTCCGTAGCGGGGGCCGGGGAGCTGTTTTTT
cdr3_aa: CASSSVAGAGELFF

v_call: TRBV5-1
cdr3_length: 16
j_call: TRBJ2-7
clone_size: -
d_call: -
cdr3_nt: TGCGCCAGCAGCGACCCAGGAGGGGGGGGAGGGTCCGAGCAGTACTTC
cdr3_aa: CASSDPGGGGGSEQYF

v_call: TRBV28
cdr3_length: 17
j_call: TRBJ1-6
clone_size: -
d_call: TRBD1
cdr3_nt: TGTGCCAGCGGGGGAACGATAGACAGGGCCCATAATTCACCCCTCCACTTT
cdr3_aa: CASGGTIDRAHNSPLHF

v_call: TRBV10-3
cdr3_length: 14
j_call: TRBJ2-2
clone_size: -
d_call: TRBD2
cdr3_nt: TGTGCCACCCTAGCGGCGGCGAACACCGGGGAGCTGTTTTTT
cdr3_aa: CATLAAANTGELFF

v_call: TRBV13
cdr3_length: 15
j_call: TRBJ2-7
clone_size: -
d_call: TRBD1
cdr3_nt: TGTGCCAGCAGCTTCCGGGACAGGGGGTCCTACGAGCAGTACTTC
cdr3_aa: CASSFRDRGSYEQYF

v_call: TRBV7-8
cdr3_length: 15
j_call: TRBJ1-6
clone_size: -
d_call: -
cdr3_nt: TGTGCCAGCAGCTTAGCAACCAGGGTGGGGTCACCCCTCCACTTT
cdr3_aa: CASSLATRVGSPLHF

v_call: TRBV28
cdr3_length: 17
j_call: TRBJ2-7
clone_size: -
d_call: TRBD2
cdr3_nt: TGTGCCAGCAGTTTGGGTGGACTAGCGGGAATTTCAAGCGAGCAGTACTTC
cdr3_aa: CASSLGGLAGISSEQYF

v_call: TRBV5-1
cdr3_length: 14
j_call: TRBJ1-1
clone_size: few
d_call: -
cdr3_nt: TGCGCCAGCAGCCTAGATATCGACGGCGCTGAAGCTTTCTTT
cdr3_aa: CASSLDIDGAEAFF

v_call: TRBV12-3/TRBV12-4
cdr3_length: 12
j_call: TRBJ2-7
clone_size: -
d_call: TRBD2
cdr3_nt: TGTGCCACCGGGGGGTCTCCATACGAGCAGTACTTC
cdr3_aa: CATGGSPYEQYF

v_call: TRBV6-2/TRBV6-3
cdr3_length: 14
j_call: TRBJ1-5
clone_size: few
d_call: TRBD1
cdr3_nt: TGTGCCAGCAGGTACAGGGGTGGGGAAAAGCCCCAGCATTTT
cdr3_aa: CASRYRGGEKPQHF

v_call: TRBV19
cdr3_length: 15
j_call: TRBJ2-1
clone_size: -
d_call: -
cdr3_nt: TGTGCCAGTAGTATAACGGGCCCGCAGGGCAATGAGCAGTTCTTC
cdr3_aa: CASSITGPQGNEQFF

v_call: TRBV28
cdr3_length: 15
j_call: TRBJ1-4
clone_size: -
d_call: TRBD1
cdr3_nt: TGTGCCAGCAGTCCAATCCGGGGGACAGATGAAAAACTGTTTTTT
cdr3_aa: CASSPIRGTDEKLFF

v_call: TRBV6-2/TRBV6-3
cdr3_length: 15
j_call: TRBJ2-7
clone_size: few
d_call: TRBD2
cdr3_nt: TGTGCCAGCAGTCTAGCGGGGGGTTTCTCCTACGAGCAGTACTTC
cdr3_aa: CASSLAGGFSYEQYF

v_call: TRBV28
cdr3_length: 14
j_call: TRBJ1-5
clone_size: -
d_call: TRBD1
cdr3_nt: TGTGCCAGCACCGGGGACAGGAGCTATCAGCCCCAGCATTTT
cdr3_aa: CASTGDRSYQPQHF

v_call: TRBV7-3
cdr3_length: 15
j_call: TRBJ2-2
clone_size: -
d_call: -
cdr3_nt: TGTGCCAGCAGCTTAAGAGGGGCGGGGACCGGGGAGCTGTTTTTT
cdr3_aa: CASSLRGAGTGELFF

v_call: TRBV6-5
cdr3_length: 15
j_call: TRBJ2-5
clone_size: -
d_call: TRBD1
cdr3_nt: TGTGCCAGCAGCCAAGACAGGGCCAATCAAGAGACCCAGTACTTC
cdr3_aa: CASSQDRANQETQYF

v_call: TRBV6-5
cdr3_length: 15
j_call: TRBJ1-1
clone_size: -
d_call: TRBD1
cdr3_nt: TGTGCCAGCAGTCCCAGACAGGGGGCGAACACTGAAGCTTTCTTT
cdr3_aa: CASSPRQGANTEAFF

v_call: TRBV2
cdr3_length: 11
j_call: TRBJ2-7
clone_size: -
d_call: -
cdr3_nt: TGTGCCAGCAGTGGAGACTACGAGCAGTACTTC
cdr3_aa: CASSGDYEQYF

v_call: TRBV19
cdr3_length: 13
j_call: TRBJ2-5
clone_size: once
d_call: -
cdr3_nt: TGTGCCAGTAGGATGCAAGGGGGAGAGACCCAGTACTTC
cdr3_aa: CASRMQGGETQYF

v_call: TRBV14
cdr3_length: 15
j_call: TRBJ1-4
clone_size: few
d_call: -
cdr3_nt: TGTGCCAGCAGCCAAGAGGGGGGGCCTGGTGAAAAACTGTTTTTT
cdr3_aa: CASSQEGGPGEKLFF

v_call: TRBV19
cdr3_length: 14
j_call: TRBJ2-3
clone_size: -
d_call: -
cdr3_nt: TGTGCCAGTAGTATAGGGACTCTGGGGGATACGCAGTATTTT
cdr3_aa: CASSIGTLGDTQYF

v_call: TRBV3-1/TRBV3-2
cdr3_length: 14
j_call: TRBJ1-1
clone_size: -
d_call: TRBD1
cdr3_nt: TGTGCCAGCAGCCACGGTGGACAGGGGACTGAAGCTTTCTTT
cdr3_aa: CASSHGGQGTEAFF

v_call: TRBV6-6
cdr3_length: 17
j_call: TRBJ1-5
clone_size: -
d_call: TRBD1
cdr3_nt: TGTGCCAGCAGTCGAGGACAGGGCTTGAATAGCAATCAGCCCCAGCATTTT
cdr3_aa: CASSRGQGLNSNQPQHF

v_call: TRBV7-3
cdr3_length: 15
j_call: TRBJ2-3
clone_size: -
d_call: TRBD2
cdr3_nt: TGTGCCAGCAGCCCCCGACTAGCGGGAGGGGGTACGCAGTATTTT
cdr3_aa: CASSPRLAGGGTQYF

v_call: TRBV7-3
cdr3_length: 20
j_call: TRBJ2-3
clone_size: -
d_call: TRBD2
cdr3_nt: TGTGCCAGCAGCCCCCGGACTAGCGGGATCACATACACTAGCACAGATACGCAGTATTTT
cdr3_aa: CASSPRTSGITYTSTDTQYF

v_call: TRBV29-1
cdr3_length: 12
j_call: TRBJ1-2
clone_size: -
d_call: TRBD1
cdr3_nt: TGCAGTTCCACAGGGGGGGGATTAGGCTACACCTTC
cdr3_aa: CSSTGGGLGYTF

v_call: TRBV2
cdr3_length: 13
j_call: TRBJ1-2
clone_size: -
d_call: -
cdr3_nt: TGTGCCAGCAGTGAGATGGGGCTGCCTGGCTACACCTTC
cdr3_aa: CASSEMGLPGYTF

v_call: TRBV27
cdr3_length: 19
j_call: TRBJ1-1
clone_size: -
d_call: -
cdr3_nt: TGTGCCAGCAGTTCCTTTTGGGGGGGGCAAGGGCGAGGGAACACTGAAGCTTTCTTT
cdr3_aa: CASSSFWGGQGRGNTEAFF

v_call: TRBV7-2
cdr3_length: 15
j_call: TRBJ1-3
clone_size: -
d_call: TRBD1
cdr3_nt: TGTGCCAGCAGCATTGACAGGGGGCGAAGAAACACCATATATTTT
cdr3_aa: CASSIDRGRRNTIYF

v_call: TRBV6-6
cdr3_length: 12
j_call: TRBJ1-1
clone_size: -
d_call: -
cdr3_nt: TGTGCCAGCACGGCAGGGCCGGGTGAAGCTTTCTTT
cdr3_aa: CASTAGPGEAFF

v_call: TRBV28
cdr3_length: 13
j_call: TRBJ1-2
clone_size: -
d_call: -
cdr3_nt: TGTGCCAGCAGTTTACAGGGCTTGAGCGGCTACACCTTC
cdr3_aa: CASSLQGLSGYTF

v_call: TRBV3-1/TRBV3-2
cdr3_length: 16
j_call: TRBJ2-7
clone_size: once
d_call: -
cdr3_nt: TGTGCCAGCAGCCAAGTGATGGGCGCGGGGAGCTACGAGCAGTACTTC
cdr3_aa: CASSQVMGAGSYEQYF

v_call: TRBV5-8
cdr3_length: 17
j_call: TRBJ2-5
clone_size: -
d_call: -
cdr3_nt: TGTGCCAGCAGCTTGCTGGAGTGGGTGGGAGGCCCGGCGACCCAGTACTTC
cdr3_aa: CASSLLEWVGGPATQYF

v_call: TRBV6-5
cdr3_length: 15
j_call: TRBJ2-7
clone_size: -
d_call: TRBD2
cdr3_nt: TGTGCCAGCAGCCCGGGGTTAGCGGGAGTGGGCGAGCAGTACTTC
cdr3_aa: CASSPGLAGVGEQYF

v_call: TRBV30
cdr3_length: 12
j_call: TRBJ1-1
clone_size: few
d_call: TRBD1
cdr3_nt: TGTGCCTGGAGTGGGGGGACAGGGACTGCTTTCTTT
cdr3_aa: CAWSGGTGTAFF

v_call: TRBV7-6
cdr3_length: 15
j_call: TRBJ2-5
clone_size: -
d_call: -
cdr3_nt: TGTGCCAGCAGCCCCGTCTGGGACTCTGAAGAGACCCAGTACTTC
cdr3_aa: CASSPVWDSEETQYF

v_call: TRBV28
cdr3_length: 16
j_call: TRBJ2-6
clone_size: -
d_call: -
cdr3_nt: TGTGCCAGCAGTTTTGAAATACTCTCTGGGGCCAACGTCCTGACTTTC
cdr3_aa: CASSFEILSGANVLTF

v_call: TRBV7-9
cdr3_length: 15
j_call: TRBJ1-4
clone_size: few
d_call: TRBD1
cdr3_nt: TGTGCCAGCAGCGTGGGACAGGGAGAGAATGAAAAACTGTTTTTT
cdr3_aa: CASSVGQGENEKLFF

v_call: TRBV12-3/TRBV12-4
cdr3_length: 13
j_call: TRBJ1-1
clone_size: -
d_call: -
cdr3_nt: TGTGCCAGCAGTTTAAGTAGGAACACTGAAGCTTTCTTT
cdr3_aa: CASSLSRNTEAFF

v_call: TRBV9
cdr3_length: 17
j_call: TRBJ2-1
clone_size: -
d_call: TRBD1
cdr3_nt: TGTGCCAGCAGCGTAGTGGGACAGGGGATTAACTACAATGAGCAGTTCTTC
cdr3_aa: CASSVVGQGINYNEQFF

v_call: TRBV6-6
cdr3_length: 13
j_call: TRBJ1-1
clone_size: -
d_call: -
cdr3_nt: TGTGCCACCCTAGCCCGGGTGAACACTGAAGCTTTCTTT
cdr3_aa: CATLARVNTEAFF

v_call: TRBV28
cdr3_length: 14
j_call: TRBJ2-7
clone_size: -
d_call: TRBD2
cdr3_nt: TGTGCCAGCAGTTTATCCGGGAGGAACTACGAGCAGTACTTC
cdr3_aa: CASSLSGRNYEQYF

v_call: TRBV5-6
cdr3_length: 14
j_call: TRBJ2-5
clone_size: -
d_call: TRBD1
cdr3_nt: TGTGCCAGCAGCACGGACAGGGGTTGGGAGACCCAGTACTTC
cdr3_aa: CASSTDRGWETQYF

v_call: TRBV5-1
cdr3_length: 16
j_call: TRBJ2-1
clone_size: -
d_call: -
cdr3_nt: TGCGCCAGCAGCTTGTCCCGGGGAGGCTCCTACAATGAGCAGTTCTTC
cdr3_aa: CASSLSRGGSYNEQFF

v_call: TRBV7-2
cdr3_length: 14
j_call: TRBJ1-4
clone_size: -
d_call: TRBD1
cdr3_nt: TGTGCCAGCAGCTGGCGGGACAGGGACGAAAAACTGTTTTTT
cdr3_aa: CASSWRDRDEKLFF

v_call: TRBV23-1
cdr3_length: 18
j_call: TRBJ1-2
clone_size: once
d_call: TRBD1
cdr3_nt: TGCGCCAGCAGTCAGTCGAACAACAACCTCAAAGGGGGCTGCGGCTACACCTTC
cdr3_aa: CASSQSNNNLKGGCGYTF

v_call: TRBV5-1
cdr3_length: 14
j_call: TRBJ1-1
clone_size: -
d_call: -
cdr3_nt: TGCGCCAGCAGCTTATTGGACAGGAACACTGAAGCTTTCTTT
cdr3_aa: CASSLLDRNTEAFF

v_call: TRBV18
cdr3_length: 15
j_call: TRBJ1-1
clone_size: -
d_call: TRBD1
cdr3_nt: TGTGCCAGCTCACCCTGGACAGGGGGTGACACTGAAGCTTTCTTT
cdr3_aa: CASSPWTGGDTEAFF